This T cell receptor (beta chain) was recorded in a study of post-analysis software for immune sequencing data. Study-level points and caveats: Included in a set of about five TRBV segments more frequent in patients than controls were TRBV5-6, TRBV5-1 and TRBV20-1.

Unique molecular identifiers featured in each of the TCR beta cDNA libraries. TCRdb processed the PCR reads anew with MiXCR; each CDR3 protein has one entry. The sample shows hundreds of thousands of distinct CDR3 sequences, less than 40% of them seen only once. V lost 5 bases, J lost 5 bases, and 16 bases lay in between. This CDR3 is built from 14 residues. CDR1 is SGHTA and CDR2 is FQGNSA in the germline V gene. With regard to this clonotype: Its antigen is not identified.

Material for sequencing was blood. The receptor was isolated from a girl aged 2 to 9 with multiple sclerosis. This sequence joins TRBV7-2 and TRBJ2-7; D is ambiguous. The CDR3 reads CASSPRTYSHEQYF. CDR3 DNA: TGTGCCAGCAGCCCCCGTACCTATTCCCACGAGCAGTACTTC.